This paragraph reports one TCR beta chain. Its specificity is not known. The sample belongs to a study of T cell responses to AZD1222 COVID-19 vaccine. Study findings and constraints: With two AZD1222 doses given, Spike-specific TCR breadth and depth both rose.

V was cut by 4 bases and J by 1 base, with 11 bases left in between. Germline CDR1 and CDR2: MNHNY and SVGAGI (reference sequence). The CDR3 is 15 amino acids. The table came from immunoSEQ multiplex PCR; TCRdb's copy has only in-frame clones and leaves some out. Here the sample spans tens of thousands of clones, 90% being singletons. The sample in question was peripheral blood, obtained on day 0 of AZD1222 vaccination. The TCR comes from an adult in good health. The V call is TRBV6-6, the J call TRBJ1-5, with unresolved D. In DNA, the CDR3 is TGTGCCAGCAGTTTAGGCAGCTGGAGCAATCAGCCCCAGCATTTT. Its protein product is CASSLGSWSNQPQHF.